This T cell receptor beta chain originates from a study of T cell responses to AZD1222 COVID-19 vaccine. Study outcomes and limitations: Repertoire sampling occurred only after the peak T cell response.

Sequenced by immunoSEQ multiplex PCR; TCRdb stores in-frame clones only, minus some. Of 120,000 or so clones in the sample, roughly nine tenths were seen once. For this clone: The antigen is unknown.

This sequence originates from an adult in good health. Sequenced material: peripheral blood, taken on day 0 of AZD1222 vaccination.

CDR3: CASSKTVRSSYEQYF. The CDR3 DNA follows: TGTGCCAGCAGTAAGACAGTCAGGAGCTCCTACGAGCAGTACTTC. V gene TRBV2 combines with J gene TRBJ2-7; maybe TRBD1 (5 bases). V was pared by 5 bases and J by 0 bases, with 14 bases between. From germline, CDR1 is SNHLY and CDR2 FYNNEI. CDR3 size: 15 residues.